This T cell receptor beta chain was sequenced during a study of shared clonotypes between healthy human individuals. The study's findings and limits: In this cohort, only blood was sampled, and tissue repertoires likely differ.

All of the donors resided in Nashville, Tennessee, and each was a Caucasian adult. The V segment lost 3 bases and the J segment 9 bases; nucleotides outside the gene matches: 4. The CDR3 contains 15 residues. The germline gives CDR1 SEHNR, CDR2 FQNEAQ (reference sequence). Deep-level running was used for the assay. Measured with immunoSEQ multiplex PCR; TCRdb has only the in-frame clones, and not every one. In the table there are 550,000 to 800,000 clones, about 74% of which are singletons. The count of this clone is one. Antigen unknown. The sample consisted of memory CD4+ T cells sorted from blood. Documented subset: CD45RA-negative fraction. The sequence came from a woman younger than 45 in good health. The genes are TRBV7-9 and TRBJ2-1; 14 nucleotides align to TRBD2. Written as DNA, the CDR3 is TGTGCCAGCAGCTTGGGACTAGCGGGAGTAGGTGAGCAGTTCTTC. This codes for CASSLGLAGVGEQFF.